The present entry profiles one TCR beta chain with its context. Its antigen is unidentified. Primers for the PCR totalled 60 Vbeta and 13 Jbeta. Produced via immunoSEQ multiplex PCR; TCRdb's table is partial and in-frame only. Seen here are under 95,000 clones, roughly 80% observed once, and the top ten hold 1.1%. This sample is part of a study of cytomegalovirus exposure and HLA in healthy donors. Whole-study results and caveats: There were 150 to 200 TCR beta chains listed as cytomegalovirus-associated. Later analysis identified a missense DCLRE1C variant that was linked to TCR beta V- and J-gene trimming.

The sample taken for sequencing was PBMCs. The sequence was obtained from a male donor in good health and CMV-seronegative.

CDR3: CASSKPGHRGGYTF. CDR3 nucleotides: TGTGCCAGCAGTAAACCGGGCCACAGGGGGGGCTACACCTTC. V gene TRBV5-4 combines with J gene TRBJ1-2, with 8 bases fitting TRBD1. The V gene's germline CDR1 is SGHNT and CDR2 YYREEE (reference sequence). The CDR3 consists of 14 residues. V dropped 5 bases and J dropped 8; count of bases not matched to a gene: 11.